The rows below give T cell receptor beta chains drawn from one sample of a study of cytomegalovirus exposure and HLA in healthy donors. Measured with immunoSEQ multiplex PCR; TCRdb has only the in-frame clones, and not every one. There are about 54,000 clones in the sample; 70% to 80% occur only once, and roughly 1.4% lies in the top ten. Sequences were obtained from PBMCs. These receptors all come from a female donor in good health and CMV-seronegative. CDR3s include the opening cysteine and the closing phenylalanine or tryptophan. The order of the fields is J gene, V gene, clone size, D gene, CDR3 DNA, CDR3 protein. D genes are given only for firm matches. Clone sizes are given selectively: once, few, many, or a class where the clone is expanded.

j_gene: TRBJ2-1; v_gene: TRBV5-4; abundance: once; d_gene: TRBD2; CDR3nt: TGTGCCAGCAGGCATGGAGCGGGGTATTACAATGAGCAGTTCTTC; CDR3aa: CASRHGAGYYNEQFF
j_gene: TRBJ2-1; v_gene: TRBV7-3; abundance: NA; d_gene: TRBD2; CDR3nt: TGTGCCAGCAGCCTTAGCGGGGGGGCCAATGAGCAGTTCTTC; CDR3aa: CASSLSGGANEQFF
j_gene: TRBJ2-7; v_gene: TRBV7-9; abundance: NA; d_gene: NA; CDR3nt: TGTGCCAGCACCCTCCTAACCTACGAGCAGTACTTC; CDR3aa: CASTLLTYEQYF
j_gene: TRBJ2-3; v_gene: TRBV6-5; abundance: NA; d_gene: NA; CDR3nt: TGTGCCAGCAGTTTCAGATACCGAACAGATACGCAGTATTTT; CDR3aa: CASSFRYRTDTQYF
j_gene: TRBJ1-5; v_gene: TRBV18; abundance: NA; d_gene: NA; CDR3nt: TGTGCCAGCTCACCAAGTACAGGGTTGGGGCAGCCCCAGCATTTT; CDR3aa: CASSPSTGLGQPQHF
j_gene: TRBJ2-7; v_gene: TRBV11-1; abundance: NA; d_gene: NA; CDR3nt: TGTGCCAGCAGCTTAGTGTCGGACAGATTCCGCTCCTACGAGCAGTACTTC; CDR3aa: CASSLVSDRFRSYEQYF
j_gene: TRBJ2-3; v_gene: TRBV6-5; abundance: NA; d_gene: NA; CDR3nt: TGTGCCAGCAGCCTTGCTGGGGCAGAGGATACGCAGTATTTT; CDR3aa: CASSLAGAEDTQYF
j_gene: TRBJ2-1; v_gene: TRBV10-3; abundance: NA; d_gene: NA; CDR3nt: TGTGCCATCAGGGAGGAGAGAGGCAATGAGCAGTTCTTC; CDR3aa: CAIREERGNEQFF
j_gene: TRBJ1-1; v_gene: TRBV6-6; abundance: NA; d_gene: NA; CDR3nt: TGTGCCAGCAGTTACGACAGGAGGAACACTGAAGCTTTCTTT; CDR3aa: CASSYDRRNTEAFF
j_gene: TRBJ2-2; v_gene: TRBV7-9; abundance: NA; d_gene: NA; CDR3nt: TGTGCCAGTGTTCCTCGGGAGCATAACACCGGGGAGCTGTTTTTT; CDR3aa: CASVPREHNTGELFF
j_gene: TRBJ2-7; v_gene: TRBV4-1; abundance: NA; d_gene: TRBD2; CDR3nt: TGCGCCAGCAGCCAGACACCGGGACTAGCGGGCCTTACCTACGAGCAGTACTTC; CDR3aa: CASSQTPGLAGLTYEQYF
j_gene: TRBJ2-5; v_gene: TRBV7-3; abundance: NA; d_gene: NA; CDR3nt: TGTGCCAGCAGCTTAGCAGGGGGGCAAGAGACCCAGTACTTC; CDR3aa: CASSLAGGQETQYF
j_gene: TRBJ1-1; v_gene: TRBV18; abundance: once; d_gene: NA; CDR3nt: TGTGCCAGCTCACCGATCGGCACTGAAGCTTTCTTT; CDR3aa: CASSPIGTEAFF
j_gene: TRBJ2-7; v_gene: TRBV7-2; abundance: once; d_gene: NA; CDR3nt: TGTGCCAGCAGCTTGCCGGGTTCCTACGAGCAGTACTTC; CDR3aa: CASSLPGSYEQYF
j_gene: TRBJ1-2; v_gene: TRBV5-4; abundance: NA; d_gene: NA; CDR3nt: TGTGCCAGCAGCCCAATTGGGGGAGGCTATGGCTACACCTTC; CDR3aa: CASSPIGGGYGYTF
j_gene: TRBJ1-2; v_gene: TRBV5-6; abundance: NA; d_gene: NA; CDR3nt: TGTGCCAGCAGCTTGGTGGCGTTACAGGATCTTGGCTACACCTTC; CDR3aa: CASSLVALQDLGYTF
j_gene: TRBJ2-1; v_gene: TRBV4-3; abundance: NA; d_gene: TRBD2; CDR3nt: TGCGCCAGCAGCCAGAGGATGGGCGGGGGGGCCATAAGCTCCTACAATGAGCAGTTCTTC; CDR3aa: CASSQRMGGGAISSYNEQFF
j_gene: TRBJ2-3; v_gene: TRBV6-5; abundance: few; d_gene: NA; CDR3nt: TGTGCCAGCAGTGGTACAGGGCCCGATACGCAGTATTTT; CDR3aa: CASSGTGPDTQYF
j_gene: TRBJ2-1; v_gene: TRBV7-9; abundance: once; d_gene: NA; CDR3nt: TGTGCCAGCAGCGCCGGACTACTAGTGGGTGACAATGAGCAGTTCTTC; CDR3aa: CASSAGLLVGDNEQFF
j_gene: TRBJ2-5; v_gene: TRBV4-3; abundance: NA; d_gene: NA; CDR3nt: TGCGCCAGCAGCCAAACCGGACGGGGACAAGAGACCCAGTACTTC; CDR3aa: CASSQTGRGQETQYF
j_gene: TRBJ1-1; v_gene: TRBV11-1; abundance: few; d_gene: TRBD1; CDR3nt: TGTGCCAGCAGCTTTGGACAGGTGGGGAGTGAAGCTTTCTTT; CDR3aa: CASSFGQVGSEAFF
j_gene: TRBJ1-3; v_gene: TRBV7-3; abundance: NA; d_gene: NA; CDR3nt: TGTGCCAGCAGCCGCACCCAGGGAAACACCATATATTTT; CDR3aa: CASSRTQGNTIYF
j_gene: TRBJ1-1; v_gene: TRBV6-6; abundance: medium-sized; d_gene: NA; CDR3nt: TGTGCCAGCAGTTACTCAGACAGACGTGAAGCTTTCTTT; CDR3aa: CASSYSDRREAFF
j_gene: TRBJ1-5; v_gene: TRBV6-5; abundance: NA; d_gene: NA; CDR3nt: TGTGCCAGCAGTTTCTCAGGGAGCCCGGTTCAGCCCCAGCATTTT; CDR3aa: CASSFSGSPVQPQHF
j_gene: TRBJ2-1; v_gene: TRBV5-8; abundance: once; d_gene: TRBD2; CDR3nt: TGTGCCAGCAGCTTGGGGACTAGCGGGGCCTACAATGAGCAGTTCTTC; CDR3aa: CASSLGTSGAYNEQFF
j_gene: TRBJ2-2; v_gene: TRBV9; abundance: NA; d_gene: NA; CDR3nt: TGTGCCAGCAGCGTAGAGGGGATCGGGGAGCTGTTTTTT; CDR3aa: CASSVEGIGELFF
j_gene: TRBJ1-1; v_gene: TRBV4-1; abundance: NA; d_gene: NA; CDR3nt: TGCGCCAGCAGCCAAGAAAGCGCGAACACTGAAGCTTTCTTT; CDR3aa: CASSQESANTEAFF
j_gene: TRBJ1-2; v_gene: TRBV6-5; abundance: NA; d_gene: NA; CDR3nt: TGTGCCAGCAGCTCTCCCGACAGGAAGTCTGGCTACACCTTC; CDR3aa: CASSSPDRKSGYTF
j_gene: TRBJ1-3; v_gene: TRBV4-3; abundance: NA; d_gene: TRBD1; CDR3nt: TGCGCCAGCAGCCACATCAGGGGGCAGCTCTCTGGAAACACCATATATTTT; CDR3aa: CASSHIRGQLSGNTIYF
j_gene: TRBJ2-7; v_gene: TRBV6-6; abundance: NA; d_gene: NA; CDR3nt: TGTGCCAGCAGTTACGCCCGGGAAGAGCAGTACTTC; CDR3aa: CASSYAREEQYF
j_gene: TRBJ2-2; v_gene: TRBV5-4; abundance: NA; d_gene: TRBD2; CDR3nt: TGTGCCAGCAGCACCGGGACTAGCTTCACCGGGGAGCTGTTTTTT; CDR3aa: CASSTGTSFTGELFF
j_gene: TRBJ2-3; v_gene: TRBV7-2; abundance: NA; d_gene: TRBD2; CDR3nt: TGTGCCAGCAGCTTAAGGCCTAGCGGGGGGGTAAGCACAGATACGCAGTATTTT; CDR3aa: CASSLRPSGGVSTDTQYF
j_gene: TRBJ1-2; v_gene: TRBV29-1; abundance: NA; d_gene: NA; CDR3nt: TGCAGCGTCGGAGGACAGAAGTATGGCTACACCTTC; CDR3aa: CSVGGQKYGYTF
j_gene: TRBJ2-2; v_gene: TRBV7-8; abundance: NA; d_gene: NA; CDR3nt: TGTGCCAGCAGCTTAGTCGGTATCCCCGCCGGGGAGCTGTTTTTT; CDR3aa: CASSLVGIPAGELFF
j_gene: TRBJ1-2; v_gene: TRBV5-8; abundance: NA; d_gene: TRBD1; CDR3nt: TGTGCCAGCAGCTTGGCGGGACAGAAGCTCTATGGCTACACCTTC; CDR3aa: CASSLAGQKLYGYTF
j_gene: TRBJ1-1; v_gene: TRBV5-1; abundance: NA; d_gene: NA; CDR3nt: TGCGCCAGCAGCTTGGCCCGGGGGAACACTGAAGCTTTCTTT; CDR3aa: CASSLARGNTEAFF
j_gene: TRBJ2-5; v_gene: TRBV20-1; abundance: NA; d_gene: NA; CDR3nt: TGCAGTGCTAGTGGGAGAGAGACCCAGTACTTC; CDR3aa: CSASGRETQYF